A single sample gave rise to the 18 T cell receptor beta chains below, sequenced in a study of vaccination effects on CD4 cells after COVID-19 (dated 2022 in TCRdb). After less than 13 days of culture, CD4+ T cells were isolated with the EasySep CD4+ T cell isolation kit. Library method: the immunoSEQ multiplex PCR assay. TCRdb's version of the immuneACCESS table is confined to in-frame rearrangements and falls short of the full clone set. An unresolved V gene accounts for under half of the shortfall where checked; the remainder is of unknown origin. The sample includes tens of thousands of clones, with 65% to 70% observed a single time. Together, the top ten hold roughly 4.2% of the sample. These receptors have no known antigen. Sequenced here: CD4+ T cells from PBMCs cultured without peptide, sampled before COVID-19 vaccination. These receptors were taken from a human donor who received a COVID-19 vaccine.

The rearrangement links TRBV15 to TRBJ2-2; D perhaps matches TRBD1 (5 bases). Looked up from germline, CDR1 is LNHNV and CDR2 is YYDKDF (reference sequence). The CDR3 is made up of 14 amino acids. Trimming stripped 0 bases from V and 5 bases from J, with 7 bases between. CDR3 in amino acids: CATSREGQTGELFF. As DNA, the CDR3 is TGTGCCACCAGCAGAGAAGGACAAACCGGGGAGCTGTTTTTT.

This clone was seen a handful of times. The rearrangement uses TRBV11-2 and TRBJ2-7; 12 bases match TRBD2. The V gene end was trimmed by 4 bases and the J gene end by 4 bases; junction bases not matched to a gene: 8. There are 16 residues in the CDR3. The germline CDR1 and CDR2 sequences are SGHAT and FQNNGV. The CDR3 nucleotides are TGTGCCAGCAGCTCCCCGACTAGCGGGAGCTCTTACGAGCAGTACTTC. Its translation: CASSSPTSGSSYEQYF.

This clone appeared once. The V call is TRBV5-1, the J call TRBJ2-1, with 10 nucleotides matching TRBD2. The CDR3 covers 16 residues. The trim removed 0 bases at V and 3 bases at J, leaving 3 bases unmatched. Germline loops: CDR1 SGHRS, CDR2 YFSETQ. DNA of the CDR3: TGCGCCAGCAGCTTGGGAGCGGGGGGGCTCTACAATGAGCAGTTCTTC. Residues: CASSLGAGGLYNEQFF. Supplemented by reference TRBV5-1 and TRBJ2-1, the full variable domain reads KAGVTQTPRYLIKTRGQQVTLSCSPISGHRSVSWYQQTPGQGLQFLFEYFSETQRNKGNFPGRFSGRQFSNSRSEMNVSTLELGDSALYLCASSLGAGGLYNEQFFGPGTRLTVL.

V usage is TRBV5-1 and J usage is TRBJ2-5; the match to TRBD1 covers 9 bases. The V gene end was trimmed by 4 bases and the J gene end by 3 bases; junction bases not matched to a gene: 4. The germline V gene encodes CDR1 SGHRS and CDR2 YFSETQ. The CDR3 loop spans 14 amino acids. CDR3 bases: TGCGCCAGCAGCGTGGGACAGGGTAAAGAGACCCAGTACTTC. Protein product: CASSVGQGKETQYF.

V is TRBV19 and J is TRBJ1-5; TRBD1 aligns across 7 bases. The CDR3 sequence is 14 residues long. Germline V lookup: CDR1 LNHDA, CDR2 SQIVND (reference sequence). The V segment lost 4 bases and the J segment 4 bases; nucleotides outside the gene matches: 4. This CDR3 is CASSRTGGNQPQHF. The CDR3 nucleotides are TGTGCCAGTAGTAGGACAGGCGGGAATCAGCCCCAGCATTTT.

The chain combines TRBV24-1 with TRBJ1-2; D is possibly TRBD1 (5 bases). Germline CDR1 KGHDR, CDR2 SFDVKD. The CDR3 runs 13 residues. Trimming removed 4 bases from V and 10 bases from J, with 15 bases in between. CDR3 DNA: TGTGCCACCAGTGACCTAAACACAGGTCCCTACACCTTC. As protein: CATSDLNTGPYTF.

This clone was seen more than once but under ten times. V is TRBV29-1 and J is TRBJ2-7; D uncertain. The CDR3 length is 12 residues. Germline V gene data show CDR1 as SQVTM and CDR2 as ANQGSEA. Trimming removed 6 bases from V and 3 bases from J, with 12 bases in between. In nucleotides, the CDR3 is TGCAGCGTGGGGAACCCAAGCTACGAGCAGTACTTC. It translates to CSVGNPSYEQYF.

This clone came up once. The chain recombines TRBV2 with TRBJ2-3; tentatively, D is TRBD2 (6 bases). The V end lost 6 bases, the J end lost 2 bases, and 21 bases lay between the germline ends. In germline, CDR1 is SNHLY, CDR2 FYNNEI. The CDR3 runs to 17 residues. The CDR3 DNA reads as TGTGCCAGCAGCGGACCGGGGAGGAGGGGTCACACAGATACGCAGTATTTT. Amino acid sequence: CASSGPGRRGHTDTQYF.

The rearrangement joins TRBV5-1 to TRBJ2-3, with a weak D call TRBD2 (6 bases). In germline, CDR1 is SGHRS, CDR2 YFSETQ. V was trimmed by 4 bases and J by 2 bases, leaving 17 bases between them. This CDR3 comprises 16 residues. The CDR3: CASSGLPAGSTDTQYF. The CDR3 DNA reads TGCGCCAGCAGCGGGCTCCCAGCGGGCTCCACAGATACGCAGTATTTT.

The rearrangement uses TRBV5-6 and TRBJ2-5; TRBD1 matches at 9 bases. This CDR3 comprises 13 residues. Losses at the gene ends were 3 bases for V and 4 bases for J; bases not matched to a gene: 1. CDR1 and CDR2 from the germline V gene are SGHDT and YYEEEE. The CDR3 loop is CASSWGQGETQYF. CDR3 sequence (DNA): TGTGCCAGCAGCTGGGGACAGGGAGAGACCCAGTACTTC.

The rearrangement uses TRBV4-1 and TRBJ1-2; D unclear. The CDR3 spans 13 residues. Trimming left V 6 bases short and J 13 bases short, with 21 bases between. Germline CDR1 is MGHRA and CDR2 is YSYEKL. CDR3 sequence (DNA): TGCGCCAGCAGATCCGTGGCATATCCGGTTTGCACCTTC. It specifies CASRSVAYPVCTF.

This clone was counted a single time. V and J are TRBV28 and TRBJ1-6; D is perhaps TRBD1 (5 bases). CDR1 MDHEN and CDR2 SYDVKM come from the germline V gene. The CDR3 spans 13 residues. V was clipped by 11 bases and J by 0 bases, with 8 bases between them. The CDR3 loop is CAVTASYNSPLHF. Written as DNA, the CDR3 is TGTGCCGTGACAGCCTCCTATAATTCACCCCTCCACTTT.

The chain uses TRBV5-4 and TRBJ2-3, with D uncertain. V gave up 0 bases and J gave up 3 bases, with 8 bases separating them. The CDR3 contains 14 residues. CDR1 and CDR2 from the germline V gene are SGHNT and YYREEE (reference sequence). The CDR3 here is CASSLERRTDTQYF. The CDR3 DNA sequence: TGTGCCAGCAGCTTGGAAAGAAGGACAGATACGCAGTATTTT.

The CDR3 is CASSFQQLGSPLHF. CDR3 bases: TGTGCCAGCAGCTTTCAACAGTTGGGGTCACCCCTCCACTTT. The chain employs TRBV7-9 and TRBJ1-6; D not resolved. V shed 3 bases and J shed 10 bases, with 13 bases lying between them. This CDR3 is 14 amino acids long. Germline loops: CDR1 SEHNR, CDR2 FQNEAQ (reference sequence).

The chain couples TRBV9 to TRBJ2-2; 11 nucleotides agree with TRBD2. There are 17 residues in the CDR3. Germline lookup yields CDR1 SGDLS and CDR2 YYNGEE. V lost 3 bases and J lost 4; bases outside the gene matches: 8. In nucleotides, the CDR3 is TGTGCCAGCAGCGCCCGAGGACTAGCGGGCATCACCGGGGAGCTGTTTTTT. Its translation: CASSARGLAGITGELFF.

The CDR3 DNA reads TGTGCCACCAGTACTCGGGGGCACGAGCAGTACTTC. Translating gives CATSTRGHEQYF. This rearrangement joins TRBV24-1 to TRBJ2-7, with D perhaps given as TRBD1 or TRBD2 (6 bases each). The V gene's germline CDR1 is KGHDR and CDR2 SFDVKD. The CDR3 extends over 12 amino acids. V dropped 6 bases and J dropped 5 bases, with 10 bases sitting between them.

This sequence joins TRBV13 and TRBJ2-7; 7 positions agree with TRBD1. Losses at the gene ends were 5 bases for V and 2 bases for J; bases not matched to a gene: 6. The CDR3 is 14 amino acids. Germline values: CDR1 PRHDT, CDR2 FYEKMQ (reference sequence). CDR3 bases: TGTGCCAGCAGCGAGAGACAGGGCCCCTACGAGCAGTACTTC. Encoded protein: CASSERQGPYEQYF.

This clone was picked up one time. Distinct nucleotide sequences in the sample also encode this CDR3. The chain employs TRBV5-4 and TRBJ2-7, with 7 bases that match TRBD1. The CDR3 extends over 13 amino acids. CDR1 SGHNT and CDR2 YYREEE come from the germline V gene (reference sequence). V gave up 3 bases and J gave up 4 bases; unmatched junction bases: 4. This chain's CDR3 is CASSSGQSYEQYF. In DNA, the CDR3 is TGTGCCAGCAGCTCGGGACAGTCTTACGAGCAGTACTTC.